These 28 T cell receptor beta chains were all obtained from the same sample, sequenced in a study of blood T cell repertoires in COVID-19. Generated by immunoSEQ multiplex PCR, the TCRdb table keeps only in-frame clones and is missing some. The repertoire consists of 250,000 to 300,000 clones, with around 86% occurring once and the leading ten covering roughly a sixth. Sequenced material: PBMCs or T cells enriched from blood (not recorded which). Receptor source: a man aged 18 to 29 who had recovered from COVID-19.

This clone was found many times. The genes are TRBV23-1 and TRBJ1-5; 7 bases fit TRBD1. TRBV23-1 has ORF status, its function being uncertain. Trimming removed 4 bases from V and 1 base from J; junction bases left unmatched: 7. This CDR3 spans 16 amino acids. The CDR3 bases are TGCGCCAGCAGTCCCCGACAGGGAAAGAGCAATCAGCCCCAGCATTTT. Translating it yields CASSPRQGKSNQPQHF.

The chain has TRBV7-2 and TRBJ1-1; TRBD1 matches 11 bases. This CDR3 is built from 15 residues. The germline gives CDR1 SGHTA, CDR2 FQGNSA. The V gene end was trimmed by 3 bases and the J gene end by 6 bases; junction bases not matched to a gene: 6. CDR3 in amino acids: CASSFSGTGGPEAFF. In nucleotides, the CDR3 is TGTGCCAGCAGCTTCTCCGGGACAGGGGGGCCTGAAGCTTTCTTT.

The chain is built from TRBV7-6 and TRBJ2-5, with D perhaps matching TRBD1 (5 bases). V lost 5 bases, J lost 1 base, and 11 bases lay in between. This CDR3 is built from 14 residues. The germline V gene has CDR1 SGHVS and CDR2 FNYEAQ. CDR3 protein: CASSKQVAQETQYF. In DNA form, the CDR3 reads TGTGCCAGCAGCAAACAGGTGGCCCAAGAGACCCAGTACTTC.

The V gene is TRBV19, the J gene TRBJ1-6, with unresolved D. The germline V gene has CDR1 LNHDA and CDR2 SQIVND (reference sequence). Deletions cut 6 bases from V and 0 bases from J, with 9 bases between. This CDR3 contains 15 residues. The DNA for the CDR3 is TGTGCCAGTAGCGCACCTAGCTCCTATAATTCACCCCTCCACTTT. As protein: CASSAPSSYNSPLHF.

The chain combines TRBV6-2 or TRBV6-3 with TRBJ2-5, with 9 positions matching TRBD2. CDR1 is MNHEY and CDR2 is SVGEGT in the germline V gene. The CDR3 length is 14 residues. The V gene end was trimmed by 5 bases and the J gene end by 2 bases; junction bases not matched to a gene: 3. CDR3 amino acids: CASSERGAQETQYF. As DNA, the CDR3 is TGTGCCAGCAGTGAGCGGGGGGCACAAGAGACCCAGTACTTC.

CDR3 DNA sequence: TGTGCCAGCAGCCAAGATTGGGTCGGGCGGGACCTTGGGGAGACCCAGTACTTC. Protein product: CASSQDWVGRDLGETQYF. The gene calls are TRBV4-2 and TRBJ2-5; D possibly corresponds to TRBD2 (6 bases). CDR3 size: 18 residues. Deletions cut 0 bases from V and 5 bases from J, with 22 bases between. Germline V gene data show CDR1 as LGHNA and CDR2 as YNFKEQ.

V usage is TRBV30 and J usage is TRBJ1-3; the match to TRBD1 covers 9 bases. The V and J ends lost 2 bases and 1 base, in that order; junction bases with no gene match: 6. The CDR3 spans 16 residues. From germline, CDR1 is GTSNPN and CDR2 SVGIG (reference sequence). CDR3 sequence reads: CAWSPRDRASGNTIYF. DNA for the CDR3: TGTGCCTGGAGTCCTCGGGACAGGGCGTCTGGAAACACCATATATTTT.

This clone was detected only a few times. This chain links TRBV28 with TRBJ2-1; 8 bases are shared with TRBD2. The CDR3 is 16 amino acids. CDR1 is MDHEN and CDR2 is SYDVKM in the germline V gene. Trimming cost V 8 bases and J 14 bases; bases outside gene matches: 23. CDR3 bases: TGTGCCAGCCGCTCCCGAGGGGCGGGAGGCCTCGGGGTTGAGTTCTTC. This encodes CASRSRGAGGLGVEFF.

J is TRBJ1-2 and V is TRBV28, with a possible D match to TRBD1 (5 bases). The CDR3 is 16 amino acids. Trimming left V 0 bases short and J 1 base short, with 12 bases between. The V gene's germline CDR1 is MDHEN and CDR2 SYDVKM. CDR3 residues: CASSLWSWGGNYGYTF. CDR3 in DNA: TGTGCCAGCAGTTTATGGTCCTGGGGGGGTAACTATGGCTACACCTTC.

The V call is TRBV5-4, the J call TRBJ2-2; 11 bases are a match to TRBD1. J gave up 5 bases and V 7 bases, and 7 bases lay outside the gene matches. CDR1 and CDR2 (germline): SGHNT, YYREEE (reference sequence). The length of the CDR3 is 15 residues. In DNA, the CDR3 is TGTGCCAGCGCAACCGGGACAGGGGGTACCGGGGAGCTGTTTTTT. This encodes CASATGTGGTGELFF.

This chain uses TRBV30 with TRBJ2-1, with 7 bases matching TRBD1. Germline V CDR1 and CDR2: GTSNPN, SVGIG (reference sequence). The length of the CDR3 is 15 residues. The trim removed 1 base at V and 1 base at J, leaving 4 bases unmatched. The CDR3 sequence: CAWSDGTVSYNEQFF. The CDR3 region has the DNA TGTGCCTGGAGTGACGGGACAGTATCCTACAATGAGCAGTTCTTC.

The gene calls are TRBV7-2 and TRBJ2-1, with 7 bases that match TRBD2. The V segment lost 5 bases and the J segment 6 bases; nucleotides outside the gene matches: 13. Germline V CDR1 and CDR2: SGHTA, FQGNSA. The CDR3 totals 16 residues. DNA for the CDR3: TGTGCCAGCAGCCGCACTAGCGCGGGATCAGGCAATGAGCAGTTCTTC. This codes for CASSRTSAGSGNEQFF.

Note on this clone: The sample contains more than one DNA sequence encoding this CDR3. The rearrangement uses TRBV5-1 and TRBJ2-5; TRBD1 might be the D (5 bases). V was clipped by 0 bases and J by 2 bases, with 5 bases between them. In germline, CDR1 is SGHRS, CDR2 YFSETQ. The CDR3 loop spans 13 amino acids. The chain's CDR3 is CASSLGQQETQYF. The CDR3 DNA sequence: TGCGCCAGCAGCTTGGGACAGCAAGAGACCCAGTACTTC.

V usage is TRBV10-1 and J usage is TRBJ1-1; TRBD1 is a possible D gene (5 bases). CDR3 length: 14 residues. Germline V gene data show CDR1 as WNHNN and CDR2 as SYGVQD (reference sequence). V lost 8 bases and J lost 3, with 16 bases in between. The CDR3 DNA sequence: TGCGCCAGCTCCGGGAGGGGAGCGGACACTGAAGCTTTCTTT. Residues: CASSGRGADTEAFF.

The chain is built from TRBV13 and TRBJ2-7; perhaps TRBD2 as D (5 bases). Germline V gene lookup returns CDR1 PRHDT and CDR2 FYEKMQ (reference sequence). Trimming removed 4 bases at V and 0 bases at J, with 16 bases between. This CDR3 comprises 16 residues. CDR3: CASSSERTQSSYEQYF. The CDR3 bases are TGTGCCAGCAGCTCCGAACGGACTCAGAGCTCCTACGAGCAGTACTTC.

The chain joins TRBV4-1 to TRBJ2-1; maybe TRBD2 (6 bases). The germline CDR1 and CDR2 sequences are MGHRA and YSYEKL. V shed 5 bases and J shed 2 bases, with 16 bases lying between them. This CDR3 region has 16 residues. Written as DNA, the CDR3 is TGCGCCAGCAGCTCTCTAACCGGGAGCCCCTACAATGAGCAGTTCTTC. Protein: CASSSLTGSPYNEQFF.

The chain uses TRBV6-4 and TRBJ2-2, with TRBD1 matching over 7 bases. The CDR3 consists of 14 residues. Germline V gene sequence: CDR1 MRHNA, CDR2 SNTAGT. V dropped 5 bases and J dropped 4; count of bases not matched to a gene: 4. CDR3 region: CASSTGVGTGELFF. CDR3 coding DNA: TGTGCCAGCAGTACAGGGGTAGGCACCGGGGAGCTGTTTTTT.

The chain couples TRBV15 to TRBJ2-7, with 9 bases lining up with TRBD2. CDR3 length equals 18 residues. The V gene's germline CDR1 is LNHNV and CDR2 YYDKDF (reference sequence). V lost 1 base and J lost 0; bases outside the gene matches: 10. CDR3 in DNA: TGTGCCACCAGCAGAGGTGTAATTAGCGGGAGTAACTCCTACGAGCAGTACTTC. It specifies CATSRGVISGSNSYEQYF. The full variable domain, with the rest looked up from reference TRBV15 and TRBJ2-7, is DAMVIQNPRYQVTQFGKPVTLSCSQTLNHNVMYWYQQKSSQAPKLLFHYYDKDFNNEADTPDNFQSRRPNTSFCFLDIRSPGLGDTAMYLCATSRGVISGSNSYEQYFGPGTRLTVT.

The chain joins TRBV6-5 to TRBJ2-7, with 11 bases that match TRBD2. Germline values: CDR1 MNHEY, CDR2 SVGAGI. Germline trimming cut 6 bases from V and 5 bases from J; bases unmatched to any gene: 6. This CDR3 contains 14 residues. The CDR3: CASRLAGESHEQYF. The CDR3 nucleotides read TGTGCCAGCAGACTAGCGGGGGAGTCCCACGAGCAGTACTTC.

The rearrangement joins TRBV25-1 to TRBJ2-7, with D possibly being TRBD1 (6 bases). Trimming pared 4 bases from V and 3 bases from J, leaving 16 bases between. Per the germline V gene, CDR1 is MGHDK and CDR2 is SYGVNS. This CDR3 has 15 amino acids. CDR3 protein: CASSVTGFSIYEQYF. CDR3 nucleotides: TGTGCCAGCAGTGTGACAGGTTTTTCTATCTACGAGCAGTACTTC.

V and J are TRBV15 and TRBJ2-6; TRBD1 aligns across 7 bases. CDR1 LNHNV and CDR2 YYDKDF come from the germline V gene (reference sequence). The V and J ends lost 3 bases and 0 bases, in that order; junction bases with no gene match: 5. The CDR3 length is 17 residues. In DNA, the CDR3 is TGTGCCACCAGCAGGGGACAGTCTTCCTCTGGGGCCAACGTCCTGACTTTC. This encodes CATSRGQSSSGANVLTF. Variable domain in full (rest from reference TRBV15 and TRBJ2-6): DAMVIQNPRYQVTQFGKPVTLSCSQTLNHNVMYWYQQKSSQAPKLLFHYYDKDFNNEADTPDNFQSRRPNTSFCFLDIRSPGLGDTAMYLCATSRGQSSSGANVLTFGAGSRLTVL.

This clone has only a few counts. Here the CDR3 reads CASSPRLGRSGNTIYF. CDR3 in DNA: TGTGCCAGCAGCCCCCGGTTGGGCCGCTCTGGAAACACCATATATTTT. The V call is TRBV7-9, the J call TRBJ1-3; D not resolved. Germline V CDR1 and CDR2: SEHNR, FQNEAQ (reference sequence). Trimming removed 5 bases at V and 0 bases at J, with 14 bases between. This CDR3 is 16 amino acids long.

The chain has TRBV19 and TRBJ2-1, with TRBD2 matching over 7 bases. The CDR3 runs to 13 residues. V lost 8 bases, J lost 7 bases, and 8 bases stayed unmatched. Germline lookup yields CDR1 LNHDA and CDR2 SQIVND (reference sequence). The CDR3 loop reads CASARGRENEQFF. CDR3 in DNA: TGTGCCAGTGCGAGAGGGAGGGAAAATGAGCAGTTCTTC.

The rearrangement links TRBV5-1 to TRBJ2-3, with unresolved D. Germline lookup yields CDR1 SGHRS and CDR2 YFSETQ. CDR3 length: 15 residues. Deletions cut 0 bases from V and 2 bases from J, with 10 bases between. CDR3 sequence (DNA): TGCGCCAGCAGCTTGGCACATACTAACACAGATACGCAGTATTTT. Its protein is CASSLAHTNTDTQYF.

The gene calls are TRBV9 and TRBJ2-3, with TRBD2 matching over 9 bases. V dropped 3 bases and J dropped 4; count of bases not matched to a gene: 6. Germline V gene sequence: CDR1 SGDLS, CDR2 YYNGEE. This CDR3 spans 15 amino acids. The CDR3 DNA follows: TGTGCCAGCAGCGAGGGACTAGCCGCGGCAGATACGCAGTATTTT. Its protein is CASSEGLAAADTQYF.

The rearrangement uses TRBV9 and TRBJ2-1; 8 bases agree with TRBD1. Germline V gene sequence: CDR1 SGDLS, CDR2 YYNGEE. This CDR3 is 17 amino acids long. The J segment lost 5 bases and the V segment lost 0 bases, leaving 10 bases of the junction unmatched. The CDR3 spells CASSVGRRTGINNEQFF. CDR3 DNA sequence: TGTGCCAGCAGCGTAGGTCGCCGGACAGGGATCAACAATGAGCAGTTCTTC.

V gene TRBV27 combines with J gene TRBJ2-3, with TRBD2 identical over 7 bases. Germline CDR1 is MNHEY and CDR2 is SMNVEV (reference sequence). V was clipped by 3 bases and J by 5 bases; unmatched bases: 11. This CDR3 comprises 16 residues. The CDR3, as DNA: TGTGCCAGCAGTTTTGGGGGGGGGACTACGGGAGATACGCAGTATTTT. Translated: CASSFGGGTTGDTQYF.

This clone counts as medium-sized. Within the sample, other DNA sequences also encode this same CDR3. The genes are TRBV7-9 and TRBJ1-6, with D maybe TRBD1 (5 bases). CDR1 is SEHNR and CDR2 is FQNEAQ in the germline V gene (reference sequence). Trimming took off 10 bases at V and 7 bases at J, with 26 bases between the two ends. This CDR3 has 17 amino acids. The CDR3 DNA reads TGTGCCACCACCACCCACGACCGGGGGGGAGTAAATTCACCCCTCCACTTT. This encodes CATTTHDRGGVNSPLHF.